This T cell receptor (beta chain) was captured in a study of T cells after yellow fever vaccination. On this clonotype: Its antigen is as yet unknown.

Template-switching 5'RACE yielded the TCR cDNA; a universal primer site and UMIs were added in the process. TCRdb reprocessed the 5' RACE reads with MiXCR, giving one entry per CDR3 protein. The sample carries more than 120,000 distinct CDR3 sequences, roughly 8% recorded once. The CDR3 is 14 amino acids. Germline V gives CDR1 MNHEY, CDR2 SMNVEV (reference sequence). V lost 4 bases, J lost 6 bases, and 10 bases lay in between. General study findings and limits: Contaminants from the bulk population, in the form of abundant clonotypes, could be found in FACS-sorted repertoires. The booster response re-showed most primary clones: approximately 95% CD4, almost 90% CD8. Although the secondary response was weaker, it peaked faster, at day 5 versus 15.

The receptor was isolated from a man aged 25 to 40 who received the YFV17D yellow fever vaccine. The rearrangement uses TRBV27 and TRBJ1-6, with no clear D. The sequences come from CD4+ T cells sorted from PBMCs, collected 5 days after the yellow fever booster vaccination. CDR3 in DNA: TGTGCCAGCAGTTATGGAACCCCTAATTCACCCCTCCACTTT. This gives the protein CASSYGTPNSPLHF.